Each of the 27 T cell receptor beta chains below was sequenced from the same sample in a study of cytomegalovirus exposure and HLA in healthy donors. The primer mix had 60 Vbeta and 13 Jbeta primers. TCRdb's copy holds only in-frame clones and misses some; the assay was immunoSEQ multiplex PCR. The sample holds roughly 72,000 clones. Input material: PBMCs. These receptors were taken from a man younger than 35 in good health and CMV-seropositive.

The V call is TRBV9, the J call TRBJ1-2; no clear D. Trimming cost V 4 bases and J 8 bases, with 12 bases left between them. The CDR3 is 12 residues long. Per the germline V gene, CDR1 is SGDLS and CDR2 is YYNGEE. CDR3: CASSLAAGGYTF. DNA for the CDR3: TGTGCCAGCAGCCTCGCGGCGGGAGGCTACACCTTC. Full variable domain (rest looked up from reference TRBV9 and TRBJ1-2): DSGVTQTPKHLITATGQRVTLRCSPRSGDLSVYWYQQSLDQGLQFLIQYYNGEERAKGNILERFSAQQFPDLHSELNLSSLELGDSALYFCASSLAAGGYTFGSGTRLTVV.

The chain uses TRBV7-2 and TRBJ2-1, with 9 positions matching TRBD2. Germline V lookup: CDR1 SGHTA, CDR2 FQGNSA. This CDR3 spans 14 amino acids. The J segment lost 6 bases and the V segment lost 1 base, leaving 1 base of the junction unmatched. CDR3 nucleotides: TGTGCCAGCAGCTTAGGCGGGGGGGGCAATGAGCAGTTCTTC. The encoded protein is CASSLGGGGNEQFF.

The chain joins TRBV15 to TRBJ2-5; D is unresolved. TRBJ2-7 explains the end of the DNA better; the J call may be wrong. Germline lookup yields CDR1 LNHNV and CDR2 YYDKDF (reference sequence). The CDR3 runs to 15 residues. CDR3 sequence reads: CATSREYRASYEQYF. DNA for the CDR3: TGTGCCACCAGCAGAGAGTACAGAGCTTCCTACGAGCAGTACTTC.

The chain uses TRBV11-2 and TRBJ1-1; D possibly corresponds to TRBD1 (5 bases). Germline V gene data show CDR1 as SGHAT and CDR2 as FQNNGV. V shed 0 bases and J shed 4 bases, with 9 bases lying between them. This CDR3 has 14 amino acids. The CDR3 DNA sequence: TGTGCCAGCAGCTTAGATCATCAGGGCACTGAAGCTTTCTTT. It specifies CASSLDHQGTEAFF.

The chain combines TRBV4-2 with TRBJ1-4; TRBD1 matches at 11 bases. The V gene end was trimmed by 1 base and the J gene end by 8 bases; junction bases not matched to a gene: 9. The CDR3 loop spans 17 amino acids. Germline loops: CDR1 LGHNA, CDR2 YNFKEQ. CDR3 bases: TGTGCCAGCAGCCAAGCGTCCCCCGGGACAGGGGGAGAAAAACTGTTTTTT. It translates to CASSQASPGTGGEKLFF.

The V and J genes are TRBV6-4 and TRBJ2-1, with TRBD2 identical over 9 bases. CDR3 length: 15 amino acids. V lost 3 bases and J lost 7; bases outside the gene matches: 7. The germline gives CDR1 MRHNA, CDR2 SNTAGT. CDR3 coding DNA: TGTGCCAGCAGTGAAGGTAGCGGGAGCATAAATGAGCAGTTCTTC. Translating it yields CASSEGSGSINEQFF.

The chain combines TRBV11-2 with TRBJ2-1, with 7 bases identical to TRBD2. Trimming removed 1 base from V and 4 bases from J; junction bases left unmatched: 10. The CDR3 totals 17 residues. The germline V gene has CDR1 SGHAT and CDR2 FQNNGV. CDR3 nucleotide sequence: TGTGCCAGCAGCTTAGGTGGGGTTCGGGGGGAGTACAATGAGCAGTTCTTC. Translating it yields CASSLGGVRGEYNEQFF.

The genes are TRBV19 and TRBJ1-2; no definite D call. V gave up 10 bases and J gave up 8 bases, with 14 bases separating them. The CDR3 loop spans 11 amino acids. Germline-derived CDR1 and CDR2 are LNHDA and SQIVND (reference sequence). Written as DNA, the CDR3 is TGTGCCACCATGAACTTTCTAGGCTACACCTTC. Amino acids: CATMNFLGYTF.

The chain links TRBV30 to TRBJ2-1; D gene ambiguous. Germline lookup yields CDR1 GTSNPN and CDR2 SVGIG (reference sequence). This CDR3 has 12 amino acids. Between the trimmed V and J ends, which lost 0 bases and 6 bases, there was a span of 6 bases. The CDR3 reads CAWSVRSNEQFF. CDR3 sequence (DNA): TGTGCCTGGAGTGTACGCAGCAATGAGCAGTTCTTC.

The V call is TRBV11-2, the J call TRBJ1-1; no clear D. The V gene lost 6 bases and the J gene lost 0 bases, with 8 bases spanning the gap. CDR1 is SGHAT and CDR2 is FQNNGV in the germline V gene. The length of the CDR3 is 13 residues. In nucleotides, the CDR3 is TGTGCCAGCAGTTTGTTTATGAACACTGAAGCTTTCTTT. Its protein is CASSLFMNTEAFF.

The V gene is TRBV5-1, the J gene TRBJ2-1; TRBD2 matches at 7 bases. J was trimmed by 0 bases and V by 1 base; bases with no gene match: 4. The CDR3 has 16 residues. Germline V gene lookup returns CDR1 SGHRS and CDR2 YFSETQ. CDR3 protein: CASSLNGGSSYNEQFF. The CDR3 nucleotides are TGCGCCAGCAGCTTGAATGGCGGGAGCTCCTACAATGAGCAGTTCTTC.

CDR3 nucleotide sequence: TGTGCCAGCAGCTTGGGTCTAGCGGGGGGCTCAGAGACCCAGTACTTC. Translating gives CASSLGLAGGSETQYF. This sequence joins TRBV5-8 and TRBJ2-5; 11 positions match TRBD2. Trimming removed 0 bases from V and 4 bases from J; junction bases left unmatched: 5. The length of the CDR3 is 16 residues. The germline CDR1 and CDR2 sequences are SGHTS and YDEGEE.

The chain joins TRBV9 to TRBJ2-3, with 9 bases aligning to TRBD1. V was pared by 3 bases and J by 1 base, with 6 bases of the junction left unmatched. Germline V lookup: CDR1 SGDLS, CDR2 YYNGEE. The CDR3 is made up of 16 amino acids. Written as DNA, the CDR3 is TGTGCCAGCAGCGCTAACAGGGGGCACGGCACAGATACGCAGTATTTT. Translating it yields CASSANRGHGTDTQYF.

The V and J genes are TRBV4-2 and TRBJ2-1; 9 nucleotides line up with TRBD2. This CDR3 has 19 amino acids. Unmatched junction bases numbered 13, after V lost 0 bases and J lost 4 bases. The germline gives CDR1 LGHNA, CDR2 YNFKEQ. CDR3 protein: CASSQEAGFASGEYNEQFF. The CDR3 DNA is TGTGCCAGCAGCCAAGAAGCGGGATTTGCTAGCGGGGAGTACAATGAGCAGTTCTTC.

This chain uses TRBV7-9 with TRBJ1-3; D possibly corresponds to TRBD1 (5 bases). Trimming took 4 bases from V and 6 from J, leaving 13 bases between them. This CDR3 comprises 14 residues. Germline V gene data show CDR1 as SEHNR and CDR2 as FQNEAQ (reference sequence). This CDR3 reads CASSSEGRLNTIYF. In DNA form, the CDR3 reads TGTGCCAGCAGCTCGGAGGGGCGATTAAACACCATATATTTT.

The chain has TRBV6-5 and TRBJ2-5; maybe TRBD2 (6 bases). The CDR3 is 15 amino acids. The germline V and J ends were trimmed by 5 bases and 0 bases, with 13 bases remaining between them. Germline CDR1 MNHEY, CDR2 SVGAGI. The CDR3 is CASSKPGLNQETQYF. CDR3 nucleotide sequence: TGTGCCAGCAGTAAACCGGGACTTAACCAAGAGACCCAGTACTTC.

CDR3 sequence (DNA): TGTGCCAGCAGCTTAGTGTCTTACGAGCAGTACTTC. Protein sequence: CASSLVSYEQYF. The chain links TRBV11-2 to TRBJ2-7; D ambiguous. The germline gives CDR1 SGHAT, CDR2 FQNNGV. Between the trimmed V and J ends, which lost 1 base and 4 bases, there was a span of 5 bases. CDR3 length equals 12 residues.

V and J are TRBV19 and TRBJ1-5; 12 bases line up with TRBD1. The trim removed 3 bases at V and 15 bases at J, leaving 15 bases unmatched. The CDR3 length is 16 residues. The germline V gene has CDR1 LNHDA and CDR2 SQIVND (reference sequence). The DNA for the CDR3 is TGTGCCAGTAGTATTGGAACCCGGGACAGGGGGCAGAAGAGGCATTTT. Its protein product is CASSIGTRDRGQKRHF.

The chain uses TRBV10-2 and TRBJ2-1, with D possibly being TRBD1 (5 bases). Germline CDR1 reads WSHSY; CDR2 reads SAAADI. Trimming stripped 3 bases from V and 9 bases from J, with 12 bases between. CDR3 length: 13 residues. The CDR3 bases are TGCGCCAGCAGTGAAGGGGCACGACTTGAGCAGTTCTTC. Encoded protein: CASSEGARLEQFF.

The rearrangement links TRBV6-1 to TRBJ1-3; D is possibly TRBD1 (6 bases). The germline V gene encodes CDR1 MNHNS and CDR2 SASEGT. Trimming removed 6 bases at V and 8 bases at J, with 11 bases between. The CDR3 is made up of 12 amino acids. The CDR3 nucleotides are TGTGCCAGCAGCTCAGGGGCTCACACCATATATTTT. Protein: CASSSGAHTIYF.

The chain is built from TRBV30 and TRBJ2-3; D remains ambiguous. Per the germline V gene, CDR1 is GTSNPN and CDR2 is SVGIG (reference sequence). Trimming took 2 bases from V and 6 from J, leaving 9 bases between them. The CDR3 covers 12 residues. The CDR3 reads CAWSYDSDTQYF. The CDR3 DNA reads as TGTGCCTGGAGTTATGATAGCGATACGCAGTATTTT.

The chain combines TRBV5-1 with TRBJ2-5; D is unclear. This CDR3 contains 16 residues. Germline V CDR1 and CDR2: SGHRS, YFSETQ. Trimming pared 1 base from V and 1 base from J, leaving 14 bases between. The DNA for the CDR3 is TGCGCCAGCAGCTTGACCCCCCAACAAGTCCAAGAGACCCAGTACTTC. Its protein product is CASSLTPQQVQETQYF.

V gene TRBV19 combines with J gene TRBJ2-7; D is possibly TRBD1 (6 bases). Trimming stripped 1 base from V and 5 bases from J, with 24 bases between. The CDR3 covers 18 residues. Germline assignment: CDR1 LNHDA and CDR2 SQIVND (reference sequence). The CDR3, as DNA: TGTGCCAGTAGTATAGCCACAACCGCGGCCATCACAGGGAACGAGCAGTACTTC. This encodes CASSIATTAAITGNEQYF.

The rearrangement uses TRBV6-5 and TRBJ2-7, with TRBD1 matching over 7 bases. V lost 4 bases to trimming and J lost 0 bases; unmatched junction nucleotides: 3. Germline lookup yields CDR1 MNHEY and CDR2 SVGAGI. The CDR3 extends over 14 amino acids. CDR3 DNA: TGTGCCAGCAGTTGGGCAGGGGGCTCCTACGAGCAGTACTTC. This gives the protein CASSWAGGSYEQYF.

V and J are TRBV5-1 and TRBJ2-7; a possible D gene is TRBD2 (5 bases). Trimming removed 5 bases at V and 0 bases at J, with 15 bases between. Per the germline V gene, CDR1 is SGHRS and CDR2 is YFSETQ. This CDR3 region has 15 residues. This CDR3 reads CASRRSDWSSYEQYF. The DNA for the CDR3 is TGCGCCAGCAGGCGCTCGGACTGGAGCTCCTACGAGCAGTACTTC. Together with reference TRBV5-1 and TRBJ2-7, the CDR3 gives the full variable domain: KAGVTQTPRYLIKTRGQQVTLSCSPISGHRSVSWYQQTPGQGLQFLFEYFSETQRNKGNFPGRFSGRQFSNSRSEMNVSTLELGDSALYLCASRRSDWSSYEQYFGPGTRLTVT.

The chain carries TRBV19 and TRBJ2-7, with D tentatively TRBD2 (6 bases). In germline, CDR1 is LNHDA, CDR2 SQIVND (reference sequence). The CDR3 is 14 amino acids. V lost 4 bases to trimming and J lost 3 bases, with 13 bases between them. CDR3 sequence reads: CASSTGGDIYEQYF. CDR3 in DNA: TGTGCCAGTAGTACGGGCGGGGATATCTACGAGCAGTACTTC. Filled out from reference TRBV19 and TRBJ2-7, the complete variable domain reads DGGITQSPKYLFRKEGQNVTLSCEQNLNHDAMYWYRQDPGQGLRLIYYSQIVNDFQKGDIAEGYSVSREKKESFPLTVTSAQKNPTAFYLCASSTGGDIYEQYFGPGTRLTVT.

The chain recombines TRBV27 with TRBJ1-1; the D is unclear. V lost 3 bases and J lost 0, with 8 bases in between. Germline V gene data show CDR1 as MNHEY and CDR2 as SMNVEV (reference sequence). The CDR3 is made up of 14 amino acids. The CDR3 loop reads CASSFAGMNTEAFF. CDR3 sequence (DNA): TGTGCCAGCAGTTTTGCAGGCATGAACACTGAAGCTTTCTTT.